Sequencing of this T cell receptor (beta chain) was carried out in a study of T cells in women clearing cervical HPV infection. Study-level findings and limits: CIN3+ cases had significantly higher TCR repertoire richness than controls, but evenness did not differ. TRBV6-7 abundance was lower in cases than controls (around 0.1% versus 0.15%). A classifier using richness and V gene abundances reached an AUC of around 0.78.

HPV was found by MY09/MY11 PCR and dot-blot genotyping. Concerning this clone: Its specificity is unknown. The read stops 3 residues short of the end of the CDR3; the missing end is completed from the germline J gene.

TCRdb's table, derived via immunoSEQ multiplex PCR, lists solely in-frame clones and lacks some. This sample lists some 28,000 clones; its ten largest clones have 17%. The CDR3 length is 18 residues. Germline values: CDR1 DFQATT, CDR2 SNEGSKA (reference sequence). V lost 3 bases and J lost 4; bases outside the gene matches: 15. The sample taken for sequencing was blood buffy coat. The clonotype comes from a woman between 18 and 75 years old with a cervical HPV16 infection that either progressed to CIN3+ or cleared (not recorded which). The rearrangement links TRBV20-1 to TRBJ2-3, with TRBD2 matching 11 bases. The CDR3 bases that were read are TGCAGTGCTAGTAGTAGCGGGAGGGCCGGGCACAGTGCAGATACG. It translates to CSASSSGRAGHSADT. The entire CDR3 sequence reads CSASSSGRAGHSADTQYF.